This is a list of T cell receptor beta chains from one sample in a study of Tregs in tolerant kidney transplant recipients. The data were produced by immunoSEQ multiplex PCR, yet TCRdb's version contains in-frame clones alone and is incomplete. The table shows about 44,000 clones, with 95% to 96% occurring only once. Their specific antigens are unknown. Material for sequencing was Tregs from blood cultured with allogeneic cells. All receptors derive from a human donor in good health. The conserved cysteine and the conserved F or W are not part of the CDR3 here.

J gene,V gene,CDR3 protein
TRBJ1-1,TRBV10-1,ASSAQLNTEAF
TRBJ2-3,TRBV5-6,ASSYGASADTQY
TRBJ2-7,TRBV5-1,ASSLLAGGYEQY
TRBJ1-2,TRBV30,AWSPPPYGYT
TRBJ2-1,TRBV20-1,SAGPGAWQF
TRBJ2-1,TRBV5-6,ASSLRPETEQF
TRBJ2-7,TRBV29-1,SVRWGTWPYEQY
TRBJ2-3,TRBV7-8,ASSPRGIATDTQY
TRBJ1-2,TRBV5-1,ASRELFTYGYT
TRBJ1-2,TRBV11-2,AIGGLNYGYT
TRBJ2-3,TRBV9,ASSVEGGFADTQY
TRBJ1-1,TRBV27,ASSLERGTEAF
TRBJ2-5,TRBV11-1,ASSLVVGASAAQY
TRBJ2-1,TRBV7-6,ASSLSLAIISYNEQF
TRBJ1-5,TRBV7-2,ASSLVQGGQPQH
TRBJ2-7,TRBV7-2,ASSPTGQGYYEQY
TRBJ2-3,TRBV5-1,ASSLSADTQY
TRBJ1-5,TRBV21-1,ASRRTGGAQQPQH
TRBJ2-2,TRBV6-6,ASSYSRVGGELF
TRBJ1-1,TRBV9,ASSPRPPNTEAF
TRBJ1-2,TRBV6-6,ASNPQGLSYT
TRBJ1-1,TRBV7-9,ASSLADRVGTEAF
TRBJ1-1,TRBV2,ASSASRLQNTEAF